A single T cell receptor (beta chain) is shown here with its context. Its antigen is currently unknown. A junction boundary mismatches the germline segment, possibly from a read error. Expressed TCRB transcripts got sequenced, as all isolated RNA was reverse transcribed. The method was immunoSEQ multiplex PCR; TCRdb's version includes in-frame clones alone and lacks a portion of them. The sample consists of 250,000 or so clones, around 21% of them appearing once. This sample stems from a study of beta chain features in type 1 diabetes. Study-level information: Analysis included over 90 million sorted cells drawn from all samples. General study results and limits: Patients and controls would share equally any PCR tilt toward shorter templates. When Type 1 diabetes patients were examined, their TCRB CDR3s proved moderately but significantly shorter in all four CD4+ subsets.

CD45RO/CCR7/CD25/CD127/CD95/CD27 staining was used to isolate CD4+ naive, central memory, regulatory and stem cell-like memory cells by sorting. Germline-derived CDR1 and CDR2 are ENHRY and SYGVKD. The CDR3 has 13 amino acids. The gene calls are TRBV10-3 and TRBJ1-3; D gene unclear. Input material: naive CD4+ T cells from blood. This clonotype was sampled from a woman aged 40-49 years with type 1 diabetes. The CDR3, as DNA: TGTGCCATCAGTGCCGGGTTTGGAGACACCATATATTTT. Translation gives CAISAGFGDTIYF.